The TCR beta chain described here comes from a study of shared clonotypes between healthy human individuals. The method was immunoSEQ multiplex PCR; TCRdb's version includes in-frame clones alone and lacks a portion of them. The repertoire has some 1,600,000 clones, 95% to 99% of them found once; the top ten carry 0.45%. This clone was recorded only once. Germline loops: CDR1 MGHDK, CDR2 SYGVNS. V shed 5 bases and J shed 3 bases, with 14 bases lying between them. The CDR3 spans 15 residues. The sequencing sample was made of naive CD4+ T cells sorted from blood. Subset reported: CD45RA+ positively selected. The TCR comes from a man younger than 45 in good health. This chain uses TRBV25-1 with TRBJ1-5; no definite D call. This CDR3 reads CASSSPELNNQPQHF. CDR3 nucleotides: TGTGCCAGCAGTTCTCCAGAGTTAAACAATCAGCCCCAGCATTTT.